This entry lists 19 T cell receptor beta chains sequenced from one sample in a study of CD8+ T cells in alopecia areata. TCR sequencing used cDNA made by reverse transcription of extracted RNA. TCRdb's table, derived via immunoSEQ multiplex PCR, lists solely in-frame clones and lacks some. The data contain some 240,000 clones, about 53% of them seen just once; the ten biggest clones take up around 0.44%. This sample comprised CD4+ T cells sorted from blood, obtained at week 0. The source of these receptors is a human donor with alopecia areata.

The chain carries TRBV30 and TRBJ2-1; no clear D. CDR1 and CDR2 (germline): GTSNPN, SVGIG (reference sequence). The CDR3 is 13 amino acids. Deletions cut 0 bases from V and 5 bases from J, with 8 bases between. The CDR3 here is CAWSVDGNNEQFF. The CDR3 DNA reads TGTGCCTGGAGTGTAGACGGAAACAATGAGCAGTTCTTC.

The V gene is TRBV10-2, the J gene TRBJ2-7, with 9 positions matching TRBD2. J gave up 1 base and V 11 bases, and 6 bases lay outside the gene matches. The length of the CDR3 is 13 residues. Germline CDR1 reads WSHSY; CDR2 reads SAAADI. CDR3 nucleotides: TGCGCCCTCCGGACTAGCGAATCCTACGAGCAGTACTTC. It is translated as CALRTSESYEQYF.

This clone was found a few times. The chain employs TRBV6-6 and TRBJ1-3; D is uncertain. The V gene's germline CDR1 is MNHNY and CDR2 SVGAGI (reference sequence). Trimming cost V 6 bases and J 10 bases, with 16 bases left between them. The CDR3 is 13 residues long. As DNA, the CDR3 is TGTGCCAGCAGATACGATAGGGCCTCTACCATATATTTT. Translating it yields CASRYDRASTIYF.

There are a few counts of this clone. Other DNA sequences from this sample encode an identical CDR3 as well. The rearrangement uses TRBV9 and TRBJ2-2; D is uncertain. This CDR3 has 12 amino acids. V was clipped by 1 base and J by 3 bases, with 1 base between them. The germline CDR1 and CDR2 sequences are SGDLS and YYNGEE. The CDR3 loop is CASSVYTGELFF. The CDR3 bases are TGTGCCAGCAGCGTATACACCGGGGAGCTGTTTTTT.

J is TRBJ2-3 and V is TRBV7-9, with no clear D. The V end lost 5 bases, the J end lost 1 base, and 7 bases lay between the germline ends. The CDR3 has 13 amino acids. CDR1 is SEHNR and CDR2 is FQNEAQ in the germline V gene (reference sequence). Written as DNA, the CDR3 is TGTGCCAGCAGCCCATACGGCACAGATACGCAGTATTTT. Protein product: CASSPYGTDTQYF.

This clone is a singleton in its sample. The rearrangement joins TRBV30 to TRBJ1-5; D might be TRBD1 (6 bases). The germline V gene encodes CDR1 GTSNPN and CDR2 SVGIG (reference sequence). CDR3 size: 15 residues. V gave up 5 bases and J gave up 0 bases, with 14 bases separating them. In DNA form, the CDR3 reads TGTGCCTGGGATCCGGGACAACCTAGCAATCAGCCCCAGCATTTT. It yields the protein CAWDPGQPSNQPQHF.

The genes are TRBV4-1 and TRBJ2-1; 12 bases match TRBD2. The CDR3 sequence is 17 residues long. Germline values: CDR1 MGHRA, CDR2 YSYEKL. The trim removed 0 bases at V and 7 bases at J, leaving 7 bases unmatched. The CDR3 region has the DNA TGCGCCAGCAGCCAAGACCGTAGGACTAGCGGGGCTAATGAGCAGTTCTTC. Translation: CASSQDRRTSGANEQFF.

This chain uses TRBV7-9 with TRBJ2-7; TRBD1 aligns across 8 bases. Trimming cost V 5 bases and J 2 bases; bases outside gene matches: 2. The CDR3 consists of 13 residues. The germline gives CDR1 SEHNR, CDR2 FQNEAQ (reference sequence). The CDR3 bases are TGTGCCAGCAGCCGGACAGGGACCTACGAGCAGTACTTC. It translates to CASSRTGTYEQYF.

V usage is TRBV7-9 and J usage is TRBJ2-7, with 11 bases identical to TRBD1. The CDR3 loop spans 14 amino acids. CDR1 SEHNR and CDR2 FQNEAQ come from the germline V gene (reference sequence). V shed 5 bases, J shed 5 bases, and the junction held 5 bases outside the gene matches. In DNA form, the CDR3 reads TGTGCCAGCAGCAGGGGACAGGGGGACCACGAGCAGTACTTC. Translation: CASSRGQGDHEQYF.

V is TRBV29-1 and J is TRBJ2-6, with 9 bases aligning to TRBD1. Trimming removed 4 bases from V and 0 bases from J; junction bases left unmatched: 10. Per the germline V gene, CDR1 is SQVTM and CDR2 is ANQGSEA. The CDR3 totals 18 residues. The CDR3 loop reads CSVGGTGLTSSGANVLTF. The CDR3 nucleotides read TGCAGCGTTGGGGGGACAGGGCTAACTAGCTCTGGGGCCAACGTCCTGACTTTC.

This clone appeared once. The chain employs TRBV6-5 and TRBJ2-7; 10 nucleotides agree with TRBD1. The J segment lost 5 bases and the V segment lost 2 bases, leaving 6 bases of the junction unmatched. The CDR3 has 15 residues. Germline values: CDR1 MNHEY, CDR2 SVGAGI. DNA for the CDR3: TGTGCCAGCAGTTACCCGACAGGGGGCGTCCACGAGCAGTACTTC. Translated: CASSYPTGGVHEQYF.

The V call is TRBV10-3, the J call TRBJ2-1; 7 nucleotides match TRBD1. CDR1 ENHRY and CDR2 SYGVKD come from the germline V gene. Unmatched junction bases numbered 7, after V lost 2 bases and J lost 12 bases. This CDR3 contains 13 residues. Here the CDR3 reads CAISEPPDRAQFF. The CDR3 region has the DNA TGTGCCATCAGTGAGCCTCCCGACAGGGCGCAGTTCTTC.

The chain employs TRBV30 and TRBJ1-2; possible D gene TRBD1, 5 bases. CDR3 length: 13 amino acids. CDR1 is GTSNPN, CDR2 SVGIG, per germline (reference sequence). V was cut by 0 bases and J by 4 bases, with 9 bases left in between. CDR3 loop: CAWSVQAGYGYTF. CDR3 DNA sequence: TGTGCCTGGAGTGTACAGGCAGGCTATGGCTACACCTTC. Together with reference TRBV30 and TRBJ1-2, the CDR3 gives the full variable domain: SQTIHQWPATLVQPVGSPLSLECTVEGTSNPNLYWYRQAAGRGLQLLFYSVGIGQISSEVPQNLSASRPQDRQFILSSKKLLLSDSGFYLCAWSVQAGYGYTFGSGTRLTVV.

The chain has TRBV29-1 and TRBJ1-2, with TRBD1 matching 7 bases. V shed 4 bases and J 5 bases; nucleotides not matched to a gene: 7. CDR1 is SQVTM, CDR2 ANQGSEA, per germline. This CDR3 has 13 amino acids. CDR3 sequence: CSVVSAGGYGYTF. In nucleotides, the CDR3 is TGCAGCGTTGTAAGTGCAGGGGGTTATGGCTACACCTTC. Full variable domain (rest looked up from reference TRBV29-1 and TRBJ1-2): SAVISQKPSRDICQRGTSLTIQCQVDSQVTMMFWYRQQPGQSLTLIATANQGSEATYESGFVIDKFPISRPNLTFSTLTVSNMSPEDSSIYLCSVVSAGGYGYTFGSGTRLTVV.

The chain has TRBV7-9 and TRBJ2-7, with TRBD2 matching over 8 bases. V lost 1 base and J lost 6; bases outside the gene matches: 8. This CDR3 comprises 15 residues. Germline V lookup: CDR1 SEHNR, CDR2 FQNEAQ (reference sequence). The CDR3 DNA sequence: TGTGCCAGCAGCTTAGGAGGGACTAGAAATGCCGAGCAGTACTTC. Amino acids: CASSLGGTRNAEQYF. Full variable domain (remainder filled in from reference TRBV7-9 and TRBJ2-7): DTGVSQNPRHKITKRGQNVTFRCDPISEHNRLYWYRQTLGQGPEFLTYFQNEAQLEKSRLLSDRFSAERPKGSFSTLEIQRTEQGDSAMYLCASSLGGTRNAEQYFGPGTRLTVT.

This chain joins TRBV6-6 and TRBJ2-1, with a weak D call TRBD1 (5 bases). This CDR3 has 12 amino acids. CDR1 and CDR2 (germline): MNHNY, SVGAGI (reference sequence). V was cut by 4 bases and J by 5 bases, with 6 bases left in between. The CDR3 DNA follows: TGTGCCAGCAGTTCACAGGACAATGAGCAGTTCTTC. Translation: CASSSQDNEQFF.

A word on this clone: One junction end disagrees with the germline gene, perhaps due to a read error. The J gene is TRBJ1-1, the V gene TRBV29-1; 8 bases match TRBD1. CDR3 length: 15 residues. Germline-derived CDR1 and CDR2 are SQVTM and ANQGSEA. CDR3 nucleotides: TGCAGCGTCGAAGTCTTGGACAGGGTAAGCACTGAAGCTTTCTTT. It encodes CSVEVLDRVSTEAFF.

The rearrangement joins TRBV12-5 to TRBJ1-5, with D tentatively TRBD1 (5 bases). This CDR3 comprises 15 residues. In germline, CDR1 is LGHNT, CDR2 FRNRAP. The V end was cut by 5 bases, the J end by 6 bases, with 17 bases between. The CDR3 spells CASGPGWGNGQPQHF. CDR3 DNA sequence: TGTGCTAGTGGTCCCGGGTGGGGGAACGGTCAGCCCCAGCATTTT.

This clone was picked up a small number of times. The chain joins TRBV2 to TRBJ2-3, with TRBD2 as a possible D gene (6 bases). CDR3 size: 18 residues. V was trimmed by 6 bases and J by 5 bases, leaving 27 bases between them. CDR1 and CDR2 (germline): SNHLY, FYNNEI. This CDR3 is CASSAHLTRLLSLDTQYF. The CDR3 DNA reads as TGTGCCAGCAGCGCTCACCTGACTAGACTTCTATCGTTAGATACGCAGTATTTT.